The present T cell receptor (beta chain) was sequenced within a study of blood T cell repertoires in COVID-19. The CDR3 runs to 13 residues. In germline, CDR1 is SNHLY, CDR2 FYNNEI. V gave up 10 bases and J gave up 4 bases, with 14 bases separating them. Study processing details: Amplification of reference gene primers provided the estimated nucleated cell counts. Data came from immunoSEQ multiplex PCR; TCRdb stores just in-frame clones and leaves some out. Clone size and the V and J calls come from that table; the DNA yielded D and trimming. The sample lists 150,000 or so clones; around 85% were seen once.

The TCR sequence derives from a man in his fifties or sixties who had recovered from COVID-19. The chain has TRBV2 and TRBJ1-5; D uncertain. The source material was PBMCs or T cells enriched from blood (not recorded which). For the CDR3, the DNA is TGTGCCACCCCTCCCCAGTTAAATCAGCCCCAGCATTTT. The encoded protein is CATPPQLNQPQHF.